One sample yielded the 22 T cell receptor beta chains listed below, sequenced in a study of blood T cell repertoires in COVID-19. TCRdb keeps only in-frame clones here, not all; method: immunoSEQ multiplex PCR. The sample contains roughly 250,000 clones, just over 90% of which appear only once. Material for sequencing was PBMCs or T cells enriched from blood (not recorded which). The receptor source for this set is a woman aged 18-30 years who had recovered from COVID-19.

This sequence joins TRBV18 and TRBJ1-1; D is uncertain. Looked up from germline, CDR1 is KGHSH and CDR2 is LQKENI. V dropped 8 bases and J dropped 3 bases, with 13 bases sitting between them. The CDR3 has 13 amino acids. The CDR3 DNA is TGTGCCAGCACCGTCGGAGGTGACACTGAAGCTTTCTTT. This codes for CASTVGGDTEAFF.

The chain has TRBV5-1 and TRBJ1-2; 7 positions agree with TRBD1. V gave up 4 bases and J gave up 8 bases; unmatched junction bases: 5. The length of the CDR3 is 12 residues. The germline V gene has CDR1 SGHRS and CDR2 YFSETQ. The CDR3 region is CASSPGGRGYTF. CDR3 bases: TGCGCCAGCAGCCCAGGGGGACGCGGCTACACCTTC.

This chain links TRBV2 with TRBJ2-1; the D is unclear. Germline-derived CDR1 and CDR2 are SNHLY and FYNNEI. The CDR3 sequence is 12 residues long. Trimming removed 4 bases at V and 4 bases at J, with 5 bases between. CDR3 nucleotides: TGTGCCAGCAGTGTAAATTACAATGAGCAGTTCTTC. This encodes CASSVNYNEQFF.

CDR3 protein: CASSPGQENTGELFF. CDR3 coding DNA: TGTGCCAGCAGCCCAGGACAGGAGAACACCGGGGAGCTGTTTTTT. The chain uses TRBV7-9 and TRBJ2-2; the match to TRBD1 covers 7 bases. Germline assignment: CDR1 SEHNR and CDR2 FQNEAQ (reference sequence). Losses at the gene ends were 5 bases for V and 1 base for J; bases not matched to a gene: 4. This CDR3 is built from 15 residues. The whole variable domain, remainder taken from reference TRBV7-9 and TRBJ2-2, is DTGVSQNPRHKITKRGQNVTFRCDPISEHNRLYWYRQTLGQGPEFLTYFQNEAQLEKSRLLSDRFSAERPKGSFSTLEIQRTEQGDSAMYLCASSPGQENTGELFFGEGSRLTVL.

This clone has a handful of counts. The chain uses TRBV27 and TRBJ1-2; 10 positions match TRBD1. This CDR3 is built from 15 residues. Germline assignment: CDR1 MNHEY and CDR2 SMNVEV (reference sequence). V was clipped by 4 bases and J by 6 bases; unmatched bases: 8. The CDR3 spells CASSSFGTGVHGYTF. As DNA, the CDR3 is TGTGCCAGCAGTTCGTTTGGGACAGGGGTTCATGGCTACACCTTC.

The chain couples TRBV12-3 or TRBV12-4 to TRBJ2-7, with 8 bases lining up with TRBD1. Unmatched junction bases numbered 3, after V lost 6 bases and J lost 5 bases. The CDR3 has 12 residues. CDR3 DNA sequence: TGTGCCAGCAGATTGGACAGGGACGAGCAGTACTTC. Its protein is CASRLDRDEQYF.

The rearrangement uses TRBV9 and TRBJ2-2, with D maybe TRBD1 (5 bases). Germline CDR1 SGDLS, CDR2 YYNGEE. This CDR3 is 16 amino acids long. V was clipped by 0 bases and J by 4 bases, with 13 bases between them. DNA of the CDR3: TGTGCCAGCAGCGTAGGGCTTACAGGATCCACCGGGGAGCTGTTTTTT. As protein: CASSVGLTGSTGELFF.

This clone was found a few times. The chain has TRBV12-3 or TRBV12-4 and TRBJ2-7; a possible D gene is TRBD1 (6 bases). V gave up 2 bases and J gave up 8 bases, with 7 bases separating them. The CDR3 consists of 11 residues. CDR3 residues: CASSLTGQQYF. CDR3 in DNA: TGTGCCAGCAGTTTAACAGGGCAGCAGTACTTC.

This clone was picked up a small number of times. The V gene is TRBV2, the J gene TRBJ1-1; D gene uncertain. Germline V CDR1 and CDR2: SNHLY, FYNNEI. This CDR3 is 11 amino acids long. Deletions cut 5 bases from V and 11 bases from J, with 12 bases between. The CDR3 nucleotides are TGTGCCAGCAGTACCAGGAGAGGGGCTTTCTTT. It encodes CASSTRRGAFF.

V gene TRBV7-9 combines with J gene TRBJ1-1; no firm D call. Germline-derived CDR1 and CDR2 are SEHNR and FQNEAQ (reference sequence). Trimming shortened V by 5 bases and J by 1 base, and 2 bases separated the two germline ends. CDR3 length: 11 residues. In DNA form, the CDR3 reads TGTGCCAGCAGCCAGAACACTGAAGCTTTCTTT. Its translation is CASSQNTEAFF.

CDR3 protein: CASYTKFLGYTF. Here the CDR3 DNA reads TGTGCCAGCTACACAAAGTTCCTCGGCTACACCTTC. The V call is TRBV28, the J call TRBJ1-2, with D unclear. Germline loops: CDR1 MDHEN, CDR2 SYDVKM. Deletions cut 8 bases from V and 8 bases from J, with 15 bases between. The CDR3 has 12 residues.

The J gene is TRBJ1-3, the V gene TRBV5-1; TRBD1 matches 7 bases. This CDR3 has 15 amino acids. The V gene end was trimmed by 4 bases and the J gene end by 4 bases; junction bases not matched to a gene: 8. Germline CDR1 is SGHRS and CDR2 is YFSETQ. CDR3 in DNA: TGCGCCAGCAGCCAACAGGGGACCTCCGGAAACACCATATATTTT. It encodes CASSQQGTSGNTIYF.

This chain uses TRBV15 with TRBJ1-2; D call uncertain. The germline gives CDR1 LNHNV, CDR2 YYDKDF (reference sequence). Trimming removed 4 bases from V and 4 bases from J, with 7 bases in between. The CDR3 contains 12 residues. The CDR3 DNA is TGTGCCACCAGCATGAACACCTATGGCTACACCTTC. It translates to CATSMNTYGYTF.

The V gene is TRBV19, the J gene TRBJ2-7; unclear D gene. The CDR3 consists of 14 residues. Trimming took 0 bases from V and 0 from J, leaving 6 bases between them. Germline lookup yields CDR1 LNHDA and CDR2 SQIVND (reference sequence). The CDR3: CASSIDLSSYEQYF. CDR3 nucleotide sequence: TGTGCCAGTAGTATAGATCTTAGCTCCTACGAGCAGTACTTC. Full variable domain (missing parts from reference TRBV19 and TRBJ2-7): DGGITQSPKYLFRKEGQNVTLSCEQNLNHDAMYWYRQDPGQGLRLIYYSQIVNDFQKGDIAEGYSVSREKKESFPLTVTSAQKNPTAFYLCASSIDLSSYEQYFGPGTRLTVT.

The chain links TRBV10-3 to TRBJ1-2; possible D gene TRBD1, 5 bases. The CDR3 is 13 residues long. V lost 3 bases and J 3 bases, leaving 8 bases between the germline ends. Germline CDR1 and CDR2: ENHRY and SYGVKD. The CDR3 DNA is TGTGCCATCAGTGAAGGCAGGGACTATGGCTACACCTTC. It yields the protein CAISEGRDYGYTF.

The V and J genes are TRBV18 and TRBJ1-1; D possibly corresponds to TRBD1 (6 bases). This CDR3 is 14 amino acids long. CDR1 and CDR2 from the germline V gene are KGHSH and LQKENI. V gave up 1 base and J gave up 4 bases, with 10 bases separating them. The CDR3 nucleotides are TGTGCCAGCTCACCACTCACAGGGACCACTGAAGCTTTCTTT. Translation gives CASSPLTGTTEAFF.

V usage is TRBV7-2 and J usage is TRBJ2-2; D is perhaps TRBD2 (5 bases). Trimming removed 6 bases from V and 0 bases from J, with 14 bases in between. This CDR3 region has 16 residues. Per germline, CDR1 SGHTA and CDR2 FQGNSA. CDR3 bases: TGTGCCAGCAGTCGAACCATACTAGCGAACACCGGGGAGCTGTTTTTT. This sequence encodes CASSRTILANTGELFF.

V gene TRBV5-4 combines with J gene TRBJ1-6; D remains ambiguous. Germline V gives CDR1 SGHNT, CDR2 YYREEE (reference sequence). This CDR3 comprises 13 residues. V dropped 0 bases and J dropped 9 bases, with 7 bases sitting between them. The CDR3 reads CASSLAAGSPLHF. DNA for the CDR3: TGTGCCAGCAGCTTGGCCGCAGGTTCACCCCTCCACTTT.

The V and J genes are TRBV4-2 and TRBJ1-6, with D hard to call. The CDR3 spans 13 residues. Germline V gene data show CDR1 as LGHNA and CDR2 as YNFKEQ. V lost 1 base, J lost 8 bases, and 6 bases lay in between. In nucleotides, the CDR3 is TGTGCCAGCAGCCAAGGTGACTATTCACCCCTCCACTTT. Protein product: CASSQGDYSPLHF.

CDR3 loop: CASSKNRGPNYGYTF. The CDR3 DNA reads as TGTGCCAGCAGCAAGAACAGGGGCCCTAACTATGGCTACACCTTC. J is TRBJ1-2 and V is TRBV5-4; 7 bases are a match to TRBD1. The CDR3 is 15 residues long. In germline, CDR1 is SGHNT, CDR2 YYREEE (reference sequence). The trim removed 4 bases at V and 0 bases at J, leaving 6 bases unmatched.

The chain links TRBV5-4 to TRBJ1-2; D is undetermined. CDR1 SGHNT and CDR2 YYREEE come from the germline V gene (reference sequence). There are 13 residues in the CDR3. The V end lost 1 base, the J end lost 4 bases, and 8 bases lay between the germline ends. CDR3 nucleotides: TGTGCCAGCAGCTTGCGACAAAGCTATGGCTACACCTTC. It codes for CASSLRQSYGYTF.

The V and J genes are TRBV19 and TRBJ1-6, with D hard to call. The CDR3 totals 13 residues. Deletions cut 9 bases from V and 9 bases from J, with 15 bases between. CDR1 and CDR2 from the germline V gene are LNHDA and SQIVND (reference sequence). CDR3 coding DNA: TGTGCCAGCTCGACCGGGTCGGGTTCACCCCTCCACTTT. This sequence encodes CASSTGSGSPLHF.